This TCR beta chain was recorded in a study of blood T cell repertoires in COVID-19. About the study: The United States, Italy and Spain were the sources of the acute and convalescent COVID-19 samples. PBMCs, B-cell-depleted T cells, or T cells provided the cDNA or gDNA that made up the material.

CDR1 is LNHDA and CDR2 is SQIVND in the germline V gene (reference sequence). Trimming pared 7 bases from V and 7 bases from J, leaving 22 bases between. This CDR3 is 16 amino acids long. Original handling: Scientists estimated how many nucleated cells there were by amplifying reference gene primers. Produced via immunoSEQ multiplex PCR; TCRdb's table is partial and in-frame only. That table furnishes V, J and clone size, whereas the DNA furnished D and trimming. The sample contains more than 200,000 clones, around 88% of which appear only once. Sequencing used peripheral blood. This sequence originates from a man of 80 years or more with acute or convalescent COVID-19. The V gene is TRBV19, the J gene TRBJ2-2, with D possibly matching TRBD2 (6 bases). Here the CDR3 reads CASTPGGTGWVGELFF. CDR3 sequence (DNA): TGTGCCAGTACTCCGGGCGGGACCGGTTGGGTCGGGGAGCTGTTTTTT.